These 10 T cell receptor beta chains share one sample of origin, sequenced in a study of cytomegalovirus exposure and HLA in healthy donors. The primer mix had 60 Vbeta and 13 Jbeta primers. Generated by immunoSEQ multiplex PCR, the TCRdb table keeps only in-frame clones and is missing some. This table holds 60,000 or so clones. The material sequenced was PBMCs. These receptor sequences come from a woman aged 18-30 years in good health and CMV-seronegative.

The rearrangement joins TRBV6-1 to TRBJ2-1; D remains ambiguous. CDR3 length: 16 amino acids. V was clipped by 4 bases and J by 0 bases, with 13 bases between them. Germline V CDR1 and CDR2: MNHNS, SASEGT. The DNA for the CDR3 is TGTGCCAGCAGTGGGATGGGCTTAAGCTCCTACAATGAGCAGTTCTTC. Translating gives CASSGMGLSSYNEQFF.

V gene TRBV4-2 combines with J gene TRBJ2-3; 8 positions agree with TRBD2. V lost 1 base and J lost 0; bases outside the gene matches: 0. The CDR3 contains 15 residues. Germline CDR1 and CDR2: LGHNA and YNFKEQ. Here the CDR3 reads CASSQGGGSTDTQYF. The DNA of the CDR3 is TGTGCCAGCAGCCAAGGCGGGGGGAGCACAGATACGCAGTATTTT.

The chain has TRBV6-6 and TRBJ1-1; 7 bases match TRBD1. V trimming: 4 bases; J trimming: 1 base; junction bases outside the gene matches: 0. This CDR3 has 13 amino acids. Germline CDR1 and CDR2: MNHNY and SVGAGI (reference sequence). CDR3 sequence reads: CASSWDRNTEAFF. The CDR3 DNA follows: TGTGCCAGCAGTTGGGACAGGAACACTGAAGCTTTCTTT.

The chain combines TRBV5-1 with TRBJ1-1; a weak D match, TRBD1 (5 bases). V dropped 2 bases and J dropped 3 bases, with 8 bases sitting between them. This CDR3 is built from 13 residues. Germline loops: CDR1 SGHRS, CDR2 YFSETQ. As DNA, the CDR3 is TGCGCCAGCAGCTTACAGGTCGACACTGAAGCTTTCTTT. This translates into CASSLQVDTEAFF.

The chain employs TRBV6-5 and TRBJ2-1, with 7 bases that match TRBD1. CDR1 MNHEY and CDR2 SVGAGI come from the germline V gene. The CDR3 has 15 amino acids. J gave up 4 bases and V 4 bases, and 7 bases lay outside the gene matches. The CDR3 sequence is CASSSPPRGYNEQFF. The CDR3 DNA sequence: TGTGCCAGCAGTTCCCCCCCCAGGGGGTACAATGAGCAGTTCTTC.

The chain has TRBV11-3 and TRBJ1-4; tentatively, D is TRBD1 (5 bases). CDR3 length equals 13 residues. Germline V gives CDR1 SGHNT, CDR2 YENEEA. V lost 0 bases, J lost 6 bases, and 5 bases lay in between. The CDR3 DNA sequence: TGTGCCAGCAGCTTAGAAGGGGATGAAAAACTGTTTTTT. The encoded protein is CASSLEGDEKLFF.

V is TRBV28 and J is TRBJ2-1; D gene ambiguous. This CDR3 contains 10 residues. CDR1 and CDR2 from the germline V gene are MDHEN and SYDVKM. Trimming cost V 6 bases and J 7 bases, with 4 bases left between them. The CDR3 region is CASSQNEQFF. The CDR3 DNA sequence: TGTGCCAGCAGCCAAAATGAGCAGTTCTTC.

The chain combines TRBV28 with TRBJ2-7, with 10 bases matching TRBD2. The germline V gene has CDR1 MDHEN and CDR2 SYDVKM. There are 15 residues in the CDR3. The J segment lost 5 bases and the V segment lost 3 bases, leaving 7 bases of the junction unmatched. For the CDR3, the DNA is TGTGCCAGCAGTTTCTCCGGGACTAGCGTTAACGAGCAGTACTTC. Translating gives CASSFSGTSVNEQYF.

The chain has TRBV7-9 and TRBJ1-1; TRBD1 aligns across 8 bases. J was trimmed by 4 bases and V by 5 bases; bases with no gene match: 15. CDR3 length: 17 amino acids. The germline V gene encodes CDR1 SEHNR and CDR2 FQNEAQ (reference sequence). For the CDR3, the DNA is TGTGCCAGCAGCACCACAGGGGGAGTCTTGAGGAGCACTGAAGCTTTCTTT. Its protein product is CASSTTGGVLRSTEAFF.

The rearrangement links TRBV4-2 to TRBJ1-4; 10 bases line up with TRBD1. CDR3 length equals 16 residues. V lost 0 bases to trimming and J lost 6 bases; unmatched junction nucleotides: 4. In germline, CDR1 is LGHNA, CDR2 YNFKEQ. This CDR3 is CASSQDPGQGHEKLFF. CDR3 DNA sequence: TGTGCCAGCAGCCAAGACCCGGGACAGGGGCATGAAAAACTGTTTTTT.